Reported below is one T cell receptor (beta chain). The data are from a study of T cells after somatic rescue of genetic block. Method: immunoSEQ multiplex PCR; TCRdb's copy keeps in-frame clones and lacks some. The profile covers 10,000 to 15,000 clones, with roughly two thirds appearing a single time and roughly 19% taken by the ten largest. The CDR3 loop spans 16 amino acids. Unmatched junction bases numbered 10, after V lost 10 bases and J lost 4 bases. CDR1 WNHNN and CDR2 SYGVQD come from the germline V gene (reference sequence). The chain is built from TRBV10-1 and TRBJ2-3; 14 positions match TRBD2. The source material was peripheral blood mononuclear cells (PBMCs). This TCR was sampled from a boy younger than 18. CDR3 coding DNA: TGCGCCACTGGGACTAGCGGGAGAGAGAACGCAGATACGCAGTATTTT. This translates into CATGTSGRENADTQYF.